This T cell receptor (beta chain) was sequenced during a study of OX40 agonist ivuxolimab in advanced cancers. Describing the broader study: The costimulatory receptor OX40 (CD134) was targeted by ivuxolimab, a fully human IgG2 agonistic monoclonal antibody. Peripheral TCRbeta sequencing aimed to test whether ivuxolimab altered TCR sequence diversity and caused clonal T-cell expansion. The dose-escalation cohort was 82.7% male with a mean age of roughly 62 years, ranging from roughly 20 to 80. Intravenous ivuxolimab was administered to patients every 2 weeks at six dose levels: 0.01, 0.1, 0.3, 1.5, 3 and 10 mg/kg. Among the roughly 52 dose-escalation patients, about 20 had hepatocellular carcinoma, 15 or so melanoma, 9 renal cell carcinoma and 9 head and neck cancer. The paper reports the monotherapy dose-escalation portion (N of about 52 patients) of the phase I ivuxolimab trial. Partial responses occurred in three dose-escalation patients, of whom one had hepatocellular carcinoma and two had cutaneous melanoma. Patients were allowed to have had prior anti-PD-1, anti-PD-L1 or anti-CTLA-4 therapy, and around 37% of the dose-escalation patients had previously received checkpoint inhibitors. What the study reported, not specific to this receptor: After ivuxolimab, CD8+ T cells had more expanded clones than CD4+ T cells on average. The antigen specificity of the peripheral T cells that underwent clonal expansion was not determined. Low levels of normalized T-cell clonal expansion were also seen in some patients who did not respond. At doses of 0.1 to 3.0 mg/kg, clonal expansion of both CD4+ and CD8+ T cells in blood was seen between baseline and week 6. In the 0.1-3.0 mg/kg groups, partial responders had among the lowest normalized peripheral clonal expansion, particularly in CD8+ T cells.

Cut back by 4 bases and 6 bases, the V and J ends lie 5 bases apart. Including the terminal cysteine and phenylalanine, the CDR3 comprises 11 residues. Left in the record is the CDR3 DNA by itself, 33 bases read in frame from the first base. CDR1 SGHAT and CDR2 FQNNGV are derived from the germline V gene. For sequencing of the TCRbeta CDR3 region, genomic DNA was extracted from the sorted cells. TCRbeta CDR3 regions were sequenced using the immunoSEQ Assay. Drawn from immuneACCESS, this table holds only the in-frame rearrangements with V and J called that TCRdb kept. Clones are partly lost; checked studies trace under half to an unresolved V gene and leave the rest unexplained. Here the sample has some 57,000 clones; 90% occur a single time. The leading ten clones occupy approximately 5% of the sample. About this clone itself: Its antigen is currently not known. One base away there is no much larger clone; base qualities are not given.

Patients with autoimmune disease history or receiving systemic immunosuppression were excluded from the trial. In every dose cohort, peripheral blood was drawn for TCR sequencing at baseline, cycle 4 day 1, and cycle 7 day 1. Samples were obtained from an open-label, multicenter, first-in-human phase I dose-escalation trial of ivuxolimab. Adults with locally advanced or metastatic head and neck squamous cell, hepatocellular, melanoma or renal cell carcinoma were enrolled in the trial. Before TCR sequencing, CD4+ T cells and CD8+ T cells from peripheral blood were sorted into separate populations. The chain is encoded by TRBV11-2 joined to TRBJ2-3; there is no confident call for the D gene. The input for sequencing was CD4+ or CD8+ T cells sorted from blood, taken in a trial of the OX40 agonist ivuxolimab. This TCR derives from an adult with an advanced solid tumor such as melanoma, head and neck, liver or kidney cancer. The encoded CDR3 is CASSSVDTQYF. The sequenced DNA is TGTGCCAGCAGCTCCGTCGATACGCAGTATTTT.